This TCR beta chain was documented in a study of post-analysis software for immune sequencing data (dated by TCRdb to between 2014 and 2017). Looking at the study overall: The recorded disease courses included relapsing-remitting, secondary progressive and progressive-relapsing multiple sclerosis, and some patients had no subtype annotation. The patient repertoires were compared against 11 previously published healthy control repertoires obtained from donors aged 6 to 25 years. A subset of samples was prepared in parallel using single-end sample barcoding, then pooled and co-amplified after Illumina adapter ligation. Overall results and qualifications from the work: Compared with controls, multiple sclerosis patients had significantly lower normalized Chao1 diversity, a finding suggesting substantial peripheral T-cell clonal expansion. The multiple sclerosis patient group was slightly younger than the control group. Direct clustering with F measure showed strong co-clustering of samples prepared in the same batch, prompting a batch-effect correction. About five TRBV segments, including TRBV5-6, TRBV5-1 and TRBV20-1, were significantly more frequent in patients than controls.

TCR beta repertoires were profiled from peripheral blood of 13 young patients with multiple sclerosis to demonstrate the VDJtools post-analysis software. The multiple sclerosis patients were children and adolescents ranging in age from roughly 6 to 15 years. Including cysteine and phenylalanine, the CDR3 has 15 amino acids. The retained sequence is limited to the CDR3, 45 bases, with the frame set at the first base. The V and J ends are trimmed by 5 bases and 3 bases, leaving 16 bases between them. As encoded in the germline V gene, CDR1 is SGHTA while CDR2 is FQGNSA. Worth noting for this clonotype: There is no known antigen for this receptor. Per-nucleotide qualities are absent, and no much larger clonotype sits a single base away.

Libraries were constructed by PCR. The sequencer listed for this sample is Illumina HiSeq 2500. To reduce PCR and sequencing biases, unique molecular identifiers were incorporated into the TCR beta cDNA libraries. Every 1 to 10 million input T cells yielded approximately 500,000 cDNA molecules, meaning each molecule approximated one T cell. The same protocol used for the earlier healthy control dataset was applied to prepare and sequence the patient libraries. Within a given batch, samples were prepared together, multiplexed and sequenced on the same HiSeq lane. Per the authors' processing: MIGEC handled the raw barcoded reads, throwing out single-read molecular identifier groups before consensus assembly and CDR3 extraction. Clonotype tables were post-analysed with VDJtools, normalizing diversity by down-sampling all datasets to the smallest sample size. In repertoire overlap clustering, CDR3 amino acid sequences, but not nucleotide sequences, were matched to correct batch-related cross-sample contamination. In-frame beta chains were kept once TCRdb had trimmed the public reads at Q25 with fastp and called clones with MiXCR. Here each entry gathers all rows of one CDR3 protein and keeps the most common genes and DNA. TCRdb, not the original authors, processed these V and J calls. The sample table shows 600,000 to 700,000 distinct CDR3 sequences, and more than 50% are seen once. The top ten clones comprise 11% of the sample.

The chain employs TRBV7-2 and TRBJ2-5, with TRBD2 as a weak D call on 6 bases. The source material was blood. The TCR comes from a girl aged 2-10 years with multiple sclerosis. The encoded CDR3 is CASSPPGTPKETQYF. The nucleotide sequence is TGTGCCAGCAGCCCACCCGGGACTCCAAAAGAGACCCAGTACTTC.